The 20 T cell receptor beta chains below were found in one sample sequenced in a study of identical twins. From the 5' RACE reads, TCRdb called clonotypes with MiXCR, one entry per CDR3 protein. The repertoire holds roughly 690,000 distinct CDR3 sequences, with less than 7% as singletons. Sequenced input: naive T cells sorted from blood. These receptors came from a man aged 18-30 years in good health.

The V gene is TRBV12-3 or TRBV12-4, the J gene TRBJ2-1; D ambiguous. Trimming took 3 bases from V and 0 from J, leaving 9 bases between them. CDR3 length: 15 residues. The DNA for the CDR3 is TGTGCCAGCAGTTTCGTCGGCGGCTCCTACAATGAGCAGTTCTTC. Encoded protein: CASSFVGGSYNEQFF.

V usage is TRBV4-1 and J usage is TRBJ2-2, with D possibly matching TRBD1 (6 bases). Germline V gene sequence: CDR1 MGHRA, CDR2 YSYEKL. The CDR3 has 19 residues. Trimming took off 4 bases at V and 0 bases at J, with 21 bases between the two ends. The DNA of the CDR3 is TGCGCCAGCAGCCGAATGGGCCAGGGGCCTACTTCGAACACCGGGGAGCTGTTTTTT. Translated: CASSRMGQGPTSNTGELFF.

About this clonotype: This may arise from a read error, as a much more abundant clone is one base away. The J gene is TRBJ2-3, the V gene TRBV4-3, with 7 bases that match TRBD1. The CDR3 spans 16 residues. CDR1 is LGHNA, CDR2 YSLEER, per germline. CDR3 in DNA: TGCGTCAGCAGCCCGTGGGGGACAGCAGCGACAGATACGCAGTATTTT. This codes for CVSSPWGTAATDTQYF.

This clonotype turned up a few times. The chain is built from TRBV7-9 and TRBJ1-3, with D tentatively TRBD1 (5 bases). Germline V lookup: CDR1 SEHNR, CDR2 FQNEAQ (reference sequence). The CDR3 extends over 15 amino acids. The germline V and J ends were trimmed by 7 bases and 3 bases, with 16 bases remaining between them. CDR3 nucleotide sequence: TGTGCCAGCAATCCGGGGGAGTTCCGTGGAAACACCATATATTTT. This sequence encodes CASNPGEFRGNTIYF.

This clonotype was counted a few times. The chain joins TRBV4-2 to TRBJ1-3; the match to TRBD1 covers 8 bases. V was pared by 1 base and J by 1 base, with 9 bases of the junction left unmatched. CDR1 and CDR2 from the germline V gene are LGHNA and YNFKEQ. This CDR3 contains 18 residues. The CDR3 sequence: CASSQGVPGGRSGNTIYF. The CDR3 nucleotides read TGTGCCAGCAGCCAAGGGGTTCCAGGGGGCAGGTCTGGAAACACCATATATTTT.

The chain employs TRBV7-9 and TRBJ2-7, with 11 bases aligning to TRBD1. Per the germline V gene, CDR1 is SEHNR and CDR2 is FQNEAQ (reference sequence). J gave up 9 bases and V 2 bases, and 9 bases lay outside the gene matches. CDR3 length equals 15 residues. Written as DNA, the CDR3 is TGTGCCAGCAGCTTAAGCGGACAGGGGGCGGAGCCGCAGTACTTC. This sequence encodes CASSLSGQGAEPQYF. Full variable domain (outside the CDR3, taken from reference TRBV7-9 and TRBJ2-7): DTGVSQNPRHKITKRGQNVTFRCDPISEHNRLYWYRQTLGQGPEFLTYFQNEAQLEKSRLLSDRFSAERPKGSFSTLEIQRTEQGDSAMYLCASSLSGQGAEPQYFGPGTRLTVT.

The chain couples TRBV9 to TRBJ2-2; D is uncertain. V was cut by 0 bases and J by 6 bases, with 9 bases left in between. From germline, CDR1 is SGDLS and CDR2 YYNGEE. The length of the CDR3 is 14 residues. Here the CDR3 DNA reads TGTGCCAGCAGCGTAGCTCCCGGATCCGGGGAGCTGTTTTTT. Translation gives CASSVAPGSGELFF.

The gene calls are TRBV6-1 and TRBJ2-3; a possible D gene is TRBD1 (6 bases). This CDR3 has 14 amino acids. Trimming pared 3 bases from V and 4 bases from J, leaving 11 bases between. Germline V gives CDR1 MNHNS, CDR2 SASEGT. The CDR3: CASSELQGSDTQYF. The DNA of the CDR3 is TGTGCCAGCAGTGAGCTACAGGGTTCAGATACGCAGTATTTT.

This chain joins TRBV29-1 and TRBJ2-2; 8 bases map to TRBD1. This CDR3 region has 12 residues. With 7 bases clipped from V and 10 bases from J, the junction kept 8 bases outside the gene matches. Germline-derived CDR1 and CDR2 are SQVTM and ANQGSEA. The CDR3 DNA follows: TGCAGCGCTAAGACAGGGGTAGAGGAGCTGTTTTTT. Residues: CSAKTGVEELFF.

This clonotype was detected ten times or more. CDR3 region: CASSSTGPTYNEQFF. CDR3 coding DNA: TGTGCCAGCAGTTCCACGGGGCCCACCTACAATGAGCAGTTCTTC. This chain links TRBV7-8 with TRBJ2-1; D tentatively reads TRBD1 or TRBD2 (5 bases each). Germline V gene sequence: CDR1 SGHVS, CDR2 FQNEAQ. Trimming removed 6 bases from V and 2 bases from J, with 14 bases in between. This CDR3 spans 15 amino acids.

This clonotype has only a few counts. The chain recombines TRBV3-1 with TRBJ2-5, with D perhaps TRBD1 (5 bases). The CDR3 has 14 residues. Trimming pared 0 bases from V and 10 bases from J, leaving 15 bases between. The V gene's germline CDR1 is LGHDT and CDR2 YNNKEL (reference sequence). The CDR3 sequence is CASSQDQGSVGQYF. CDR3 bases: TGTGCCAGCAGCCAAGATCAGGGTTCGGTGGGCCAGTACTTC.

V usage is TRBV15 and J usage is TRBJ2-1; D gene unclear. This CDR3 has 11 amino acids. V shed 9 bases and J shed 4 bases, with 7 bases lying between them. Germline V gene sequence: CDR1 LNHNV, CDR2 YYDKDF (reference sequence). The CDR3 DNA is TGTGCCACTCGACGGTACAATGAGCAGTTCTTC. Amino acids: CATRRYNEQFF.

This clonotype has more than one count but fewer than ten. The chain links TRBV20-1 to TRBJ2-1, with D possibly matching TRBD2 (5 bases). The V and J ends lost 3 bases and 7 bases respectively, with 16 bases between them. The CDR3 runs to 14 residues. Looked up from germline, CDR1 is DFQATT and CDR2 is SNEGSKA (reference sequence). The chain's CDR3 is CSARQVEPGNEQFF. In DNA, the CDR3 is TGCAGTGCTAGGCAAGTGGAGCCGGGGAATGAGCAGTTCTTC.

This clonotype was seen at least ten times. The chain uses TRBV28 and TRBJ2-1; possible D gene TRBD1, 5 bases. The ends were cut back, 6 bases at V and 4 bases at J, with 16 bases in the middle. Germline CDR1 reads MDHEN; CDR2 reads SYDVKM. This CDR3 comprises 15 residues. CDR3: CASSPTGPQYNEQFF. The CDR3 region has the DNA TGTGCCAGCAGCCCTACAGGCCCACAGTACAATGAGCAGTTCTTC.

This clonotype was recorded at least ten times. V and J are TRBV7-9 and TRBJ1-5; D unresolved. Germline-derived CDR1 and CDR2 are SEHNR and FQNEAQ (reference sequence). This CDR3 comprises 12 residues. The V and J ends lost 4 bases and 5 bases respectively, with 6 bases between them. The CDR3 loop is CASSSLDQPQHF. The CDR3 coding sequence is TGTGCCAGCAGCTCGTTGGATCAGCCCCAGCATTTT.

Note on this clonotype: The conserved closing phenylalanine or tryptophan is absent in this CDR3, likely reflecting a read error. The CDR3 sequence is CASSQEWTSGRARSNEQFS. In DNA, the CDR3 is TGCGCCAGCAGCCAAGAATGGACTAGCGGGAGGGCACGAAGCAATGAGCAGTTCTCC. This chain links TRBV4-1 with TRBJ2-1; 15 bases agree with TRBD2. The V and J ends lost 0 bases and 6 bases, in that order; junction bases with no gene match: 9. Germline values: CDR1 MGHRA, CDR2 YSYEKL. CDR3 length equals 19 residues.

This clonotype was recorded at least ten times. The J gene is TRBJ2-7, the V gene TRBV5-1, with D possibly matching TRBD1 (6 bases). Germline CDR1 SGHRS, CDR2 YFSETQ. Trimming left V 7 bases short and J 4 bases short, with 21 bases between. This CDR3 contains 15 residues. The CDR3 coding sequence is TGCGCCAGCTCCCATCAAGCAGGGGTCCCTTACGAGCAGTACTTC. Protein: CASSHQAGVPYEQYF.

This clonotype was detected once. The rearrangement joins TRBV2 to TRBJ2-5; 12 bases align to TRBD2. J was trimmed by 4 bases and V by 11 bases; bases with no gene match: 11. The CDR3 contains 15 residues. The germline gives CDR1 SNHLY, CDR2 FYNNEI. CDR3 coding DNA: TGTGCCCGCGGGACTAGCGGGCGCCCCCCAGAGACCCAGTACTTC. Protein: CARGTSGRPPETQYF.

This clonotype was counted between two and nine times. V usage is TRBV19 and J usage is TRBJ2-1; 8 positions agree with TRBD2. Germline V gene data show CDR1 as LNHDA and CDR2 as SQIVND (reference sequence). The V gene end was trimmed by 7 bases and the J gene end by 4 bases; junction bases not matched to a gene: 15. This CDR3 is 17 amino acids long. CDR3 amino acids: CASTTSALHTGYNEQFF. For the CDR3, the DNA is TGTGCCAGTACGACTAGCGCCCTTCATACGGGGTACAATGAGCAGTTCTTC.

The rearrangement joins TRBV12-3 or TRBV12-4 to TRBJ1-2, with 12 bases that match TRBD1. CDR3 length: 15 amino acids. The trim removed 7 bases at V and 7 bases at J, leaving 10 bases unmatched. CDR3 sequence (DNA): TGTGCCAGCACCAGGGGGACAGGGGGCGCCGGTGGCTACACCTTC. This encodes CASTRGTGGAGGYTF.